This entry describes one T cell receptor (beta chain). Its antigen is unknown. The data are from a study of OX40 agonist ivuxolimab in advanced cancers. TCRdb's copy holds only in-frame clones and misses some; the assay was immunoSEQ multiplex PCR. The table lists around 23,000 clones, around 79% of them singletons. Study findings and constraints: Low normalized T-cell clonal expansion was also seen in some nonresponders. With doses of 0.1-3.0 mg/kg, partial responders showed among the lowest clonal expansion. Blood T cells, both CD4+ and CD8+, expanded clonally by week 6 at 0.1 to 3.0 mg/kg.

V lost 3 bases and J lost 4, with 9 bases in between. Germline CDR1 SGHNT, CDR2 YYREEE (reference sequence). The CDR3 spans 13 residues. This chain joins TRBV5-4 and TRBJ2-3; D not resolved. The starting material was CD4+ or CD8+ T cells sorted from blood, obtained in a trial of the OX40 agonist ivuxolimab. The clonotype comes from an adult with an advanced solid tumor such as melanoma, head and neck, liver or kidney cancer. The CDR3 here is CASSSVGADTQYF. The CDR3 DNA reads as TGTGCCAGCAGCTCGGTAGGAGCAGATACGCAGTATTTT.